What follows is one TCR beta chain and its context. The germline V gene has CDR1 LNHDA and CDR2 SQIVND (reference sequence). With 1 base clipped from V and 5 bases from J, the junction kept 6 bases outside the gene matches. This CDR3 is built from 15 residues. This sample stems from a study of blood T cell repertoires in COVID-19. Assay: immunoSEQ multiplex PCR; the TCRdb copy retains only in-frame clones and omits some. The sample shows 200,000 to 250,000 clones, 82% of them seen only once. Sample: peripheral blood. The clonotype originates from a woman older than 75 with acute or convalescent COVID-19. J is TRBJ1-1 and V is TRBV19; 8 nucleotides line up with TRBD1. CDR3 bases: TGTGCCAGTAGTATAGCCCCCAGGGGGCGGACTGAAGCTTTCTTT. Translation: CASSIAPRGRTEAFF.